The 2 T cell receptor beta chains presented below share a single source sample, sequenced in a study of glioma-infiltrating T cells after dendritic cell vaccination. Some clones are missing from TCRdb's copy, which holds only in-frame ones; the method was immunoSEQ multiplex PCR. This table has about 92,000 clones, around 84% appearing once. The material sequenced was blood, taken before dendritic cell vaccination. The receptor source for this set is a human donor with glioblastoma.

V and J are TRBV6-5 and TRBJ1-5; D might be TRBD1 (6 bases). Deletions cut 6 bases from V and 4 bases from J, with 13 bases between. The germline V gene has CDR1 MNHEY and CDR2 SVGAGI. This CDR3 has 14 residues. CDR3 protein: CASRVTGINQPQHF. CDR3 coding DNA: TGTGCCAGCAGGGTTACAGGGATTAATCAGCCCCAGCATTTT.

The J gene is TRBJ1-2, the V gene TRBV19, with 9 bases aligning to TRBD1. Trimming removed 8 bases from V and 8 bases from J; junction bases left unmatched: 9. The CDR3 extends over 13 amino acids. Germline V gene data show CDR1 as LNHDA and CDR2 as SQIVND (reference sequence). The CDR3 is CASDRTGERGYTF. CDR3 bases: TGTGCCAGTGACAGGACAGGGGAAAGAGGCTACACCTTC. Full variable domain (outside the CDR3, taken from reference TRBV19 and TRBJ1-2): DGGITQSPKYLFRKEGQNVTLSCEQNLNHDAMYWYRQDPGQGLRLIYYSQIVNDFQKGDIAEGYSVSREKKESFPLTVTSAQKNPTAFYLCASDRTGERGYTFGSGTRLTVV.